These T cell receptor beta chains were read from a single sample in a study of Graves' ophthalmopathy and Graves' hyperthyroidism. MiXCR, applied by TCRdb to the multiplex PCR reads, yields one record per CDR3 protein. Among some 1.1 million distinct CDR3 sequences listed, about two fifths were seen once. The sequenced sample consisted of peripheral blood or thyroid tissue (not recorded which). These receptor sequences come from an adult man with Graves' hyperthyroidism. Each CDR3 is given with its conserved first and last residue.

TRBV7-9	TRBJ1-1	CASIPAGQGATEAFF
TRBV19	TRBJ2-5	CASRNGLETQYF
TRBV20-1	TRBJ1-1	CSARKTALGTSEAFF
TRBV15	TRBJ2-2	CATSSWGAGELFF
TRBV29-1	TRBJ2-7	CSLAGLAYEQYF
TRBV7-2	TRBJ1-2	CASSLVGPNGYTF
TRBV7-2	TRBJ2-5	CASSGTNQGTQYF
TRBV7-6	TRBJ2-5	CASSLSRLAGVETQYF
TRBV20-1	TRBJ2-2	CSARALRDYRYTGELFF
TRBV20-1	TRBJ1-1	CSARDLTGQGNTEAFF
TRBV11-2	TRBJ2-5	CASSNWGGGQETQYF
TRBV25-1	TRBJ1-1	CASSESGGALNTEAFF
TRBV11-2	TRBJ2-2	CASSLFSLAGPGELFF
TRBV7-6	TRBJ1-3	CASSLGQGGTGNTIYF
TRBV19	TRBJ1-1	CASSIAGADTEAFF